The 17 T cell receptor beta chains listed next were all sequenced from one sample in a study of blood T cell repertoires in COVID-19. Data came from immunoSEQ multiplex PCR; TCRdb stores just in-frame clones and leaves some out. Seen here are roughly 250,000 clones, around 85% observed once, and the top ten hold 4%. Sequencing was done on a sample of peripheral blood. These receptors all come from a woman in her thirties or forties with active or convalescent COVID-19.

The chain employs TRBV10-3 and TRBJ2-7, with 7 bases that match TRBD1. V lost 0 bases and J lost 2; bases outside the gene matches: 7. CDR1 and CDR2 (germline): ENHRY, SYGVKD. The CDR3 totals 16 residues. The CDR3 DNA follows: TGTGCCATCAGTGAGTCTTCCGGGACAGTAACCTACGAGCAGTACTTC. Translating gives CAISESSGTVTYEQYF.

The chain employs TRBV20-1 and TRBJ1-1; TRBD1 might be the D (5 bases). The CDR3 loop spans 10 amino acids. CDR1 and CDR2 (germline): DFQATT, SNEGSKA (reference sequence). As DNA, the CDR3 is TGCAGCCCGCGGGACGCTGAAGCTTTCTTT. Amino acid sequence: CSPRDAEAFF.

The chain joins TRBV6-5 to TRBJ1-2; no clear D gene. Between the trimmed V and J ends, which lost 8 bases and 4 bases, there was a span of 11 bases. Per germline, CDR1 MNHEY and CDR2 SVGAGI. The CDR3 consists of 12 residues. CDR3 DNA: TGTGCCAGCGGACGGGGTAGCTATGGCTACACCTTC. It encodes CASGRGSYGYTF.

This sequence joins TRBV19 and TRBJ2-4; tentative D call: TRBD1 (6 bases). CDR1 is LNHDA and CDR2 is SQIVND in the germline V gene (reference sequence). This CDR3 contains 16 residues. Trimming pared 6 bases from V and 0 bases from J, leaving 15 bases between. The CDR3 reads CASSWDTPIAKNIQYF. CDR3 sequence (DNA): TGTGCCAGTAGCTGGGACACCCCCATAGCCAAAAACATTCAGTACTTC.

This chain joins TRBV10-3 and TRBJ1-2, with a weak D call TRBD1 (5 bases). Trimming shortened V by 5 bases and J by 3 bases, and 19 bases separated the two germline ends. Germline-derived CDR1 and CDR2 are ENHRY and SYGVKD. CDR3 length: 16 residues. The CDR3 loop is CAISSENFGGDYGYTF. In DNA, the CDR3 is TGTGCCATCAGTTCAGAGAACTTCGGGGGTGACTATGGCTACACCTTC.

The chain links TRBV11-2 to TRBJ2-3, with 11 bases matching TRBD2. V lost 2 bases and J lost 0; bases outside the gene matches: 4. This CDR3 region has 17 residues. Germline-derived CDR1 and CDR2 are SGHAT and FQNNGV. CDR3 region: CASSLSGTSGSTDTQYF. In DNA, the CDR3 is TGTGCCAGCAGCTTATCCGGGACTAGCGGTAGCACAGATACGCAGTATTTT.

This chain uses TRBV28 with TRBJ1-2, with 7 bases fitting TRBD1. CDR3 length: 16 residues. Germline CDR1 MDHEN, CDR2 SYDVKM. J lost 4 bases, V lost 3 bases, and 11 bases had no gene match. The CDR3 here is CASSFGFGTAVYGYTF. Here the CDR3 DNA reads TGTGCCAGCAGTTTTGGGTTTGGGACAGCTGTCTATGGCTACACCTTC.

This clone was seen more than once but under ten times. The V gene is TRBV2, the J gene TRBJ1-3; no clear D. Trimming stripped 10 bases from V and 4 bases from J, with 14 bases between. Germline CDR1 and CDR2: SNHLY and FYNNEI. This CDR3 is built from 13 residues. For the CDR3, the DNA is TGTGCCACCGCCCGGGGAATCGGAAACACCATATATTTT. As protein: CATARGIGNTIYF.

This clone has more than one count but fewer than ten. V and J are TRBV2 and TRBJ1-5; TRBD1 agrees at 7 bases. Germline trimming cut 2 bases from V and 4 bases from J; bases unmatched to any gene: 2. Germline assignment: CDR1 SNHLY and CDR2 FYNNEI. This CDR3 has 14 amino acids. CDR3: CASSEQGQNQPQHF. As DNA, the CDR3 is TGTGCCAGCAGTGAACAGGGACAGAATCAGCCCCAGCATTTT.

This clone was seen only a few times. This rearrangement joins TRBV11-2 to TRBJ1-6; unclear D gene. This CDR3 contains 16 residues. Between the trimmed V and J ends, which lost 4 bases and 0 bases, there was a span of 10 bases. Germline assignment: CDR1 SGHAT and CDR2 FQNNGV. The CDR3 region is CASSSPVSSYNSPLHF. The CDR3, as DNA: TGTGCCAGCAGCTCCCCTGTTAGCTCCTATAATTCACCCCTCCACTTT. The variable domain in full, completed from reference TRBV11-2 and TRBJ1-6, reads EAGVAQSPRYKIIEKRQSVAFWCNPISGHATLYWYQQILGQGPKLLIQFQNNGVVDDSQLPKDRFSAERLKGVDSTLKIQPAKLEDSAVYLCASSSPVSSYNSPLHFGNGTRLTVT.

This clone was recorded only once. J is TRBJ1-5 and V is TRBV25-1; tentative D call: TRBD1 (6 bases). V lost 3 bases to trimming and J lost 4 bases, with 7 bases between them. CDR1 and CDR2 from the germline V gene are MGHDK and SYGVNS. This CDR3 contains 13 residues. DNA for the CDR3: TGTGCCAGCAGTGAGACAGGAAATCAGCCCCAGCATTTT. Protein: CASSETGNQPQHF. Drawing the rest from reference TRBV25-1 and TRBJ1-5, the complete variable domain is EADIYQTPRYLVIGTGKKITLECSQTMGHDKMYWYQQDPGMELHLIHYSYGVNSTEKGDLSSESTVSRIRTEHFPLTLESARPSHTSQYLCASSETGNQPQHFGDGTRLSIL.

The chain joins TRBV5-1 to TRBJ1-2, with D possibly being TRBD1 (5 bases). CDR3 length equals 14 residues. From germline, CDR1 is SGHRS and CDR2 YFSETQ. V was trimmed by 4 bases and J by 7 bases, leaving 17 bases between them. For the CDR3, the DNA is TGCGCCAGCAGCAGAGGGAGGGGCGAGCGTGGCTACACCTTC. Protein: CASSRGRGERGYTF.

The J gene is TRBJ2-5, the V gene TRBV7-3; a possible D gene is TRBD1 (6 bases). The CDR3 length is 15 residues. Deletions cut 2 bases from V and 5 bases from J, with 15 bases between. Germline loops: CDR1 SGHTA, CDR2 FQGTGA. CDR3 DNA: TGTGCCAGCAGCTTAGTGGGGGCTAGTTTGGAGACCCAGTACTTC. It is translated as CASSLVGASLETQYF.

This clone is medium-sized in the sample. The rearrangement uses TRBV27 and TRBJ1-1; D not certain. With 2 bases removed from V and 5 bases from J, the gap between germline ends came to 12 bases. Per germline, CDR1 MNHEY and CDR2 SMNVEV (reference sequence). This CDR3 is 14 amino acids long. The CDR3 protein is CASSLGQAGTEAFF. In DNA, the CDR3 is TGTGCCAGCAGTTTAGGCCAGGCGGGTACTGAAGCTTTCTTT.

The rearrangement uses TRBV7-8 and TRBJ1-2; D ambiguous. Trimming cost V 4 bases and J 0 bases, with 12 bases left between them. This CDR3 contains 15 residues. Per germline, CDR1 SGHVS and CDR2 FQNEAQ. CDR3: CASSSRSGANYGYTF. The CDR3 region has the DNA TGTGCCAGCAGCTCGCGATCCGGGGCTAACTATGGCTACACCTTC.

The genes are TRBV19 and TRBJ1-2; D is unclear. Germline CDR1 reads LNHDA; CDR2 reads SQIVND (reference sequence). V lost 0 bases and J 4 bases, leaving 12 bases between the germline ends. The length of the CDR3 is 15 residues. The CDR3: CASSIEPRTAYGYTF. The CDR3 DNA reads TGTGCCAGTAGTATAGAACCCCGGACTGCCTATGGCTACACCTTC.

A few counts support this clone. V is TRBV12-3 or TRBV12-4 and J is TRBJ1-4; no clear D. The CDR3 contains 12 residues. V shed 0 bases and J shed 14 bases, with 10 bases lying between them. Written as DNA, the CDR3 is TGTGCCAGCAGTTTAGCGGGAGGGAACCTGTTTTTT. Its protein product is CASSLAGGNLFF.